A single sample gave rise to the 25 T cell receptor beta chains below, sequenced in a study of cytomegalovirus exposure and HLA in healthy donors. Use of 60 Vbeta and 13 Jbeta primers characterized the PCR. Generated by immunoSEQ multiplex PCR, the TCRdb table keeps only in-frame clones and is missing some. The sample has over 150,000 clones, 65% to 80% seen once. Sequenced sample: PBMCs. The receptors shown here come from a young man in good health and CMV-seronegative.

The J gene is TRBJ2-7, the V gene TRBV18; D perhaps matches TRBD1 (6 bases). CDR3 length equals 14 residues. Germline CDR1 and CDR2: KGHSH and LQKENI. Trimming left V 6 bases short and J 3 bases short, with 15 bases between. The CDR3 region is CASSPWDNVYEQYF. In DNA form, the CDR3 reads TGTGCCAGCTCCCCATGGGACAACGTCTACGAGCAGTACTTC.

This chain connects TRBV28 to TRBJ1-2, with D perhaps matching TRBD1 (6 bases). V lost 2 bases to trimming and J lost 4 bases, with 8 bases between them. CDR1 MDHEN and CDR2 SYDVKM come from the germline V gene. This CDR3 is built from 13 residues. Here the CDR3 DNA reads TGTGCCAGCAGTTTACAGACAGGCTATGGCTACACCTTC. This sequence encodes CASSLQTGYGYTF.

This clone was observed a few times. The V call is TRBV5-4, the J call TRBJ1-1; the D is unclear. Germline-derived CDR1 and CDR2 are SGHNT and YYREEE (reference sequence). With 0 bases removed from V and 6 bases from J, the gap between germline ends came to 9 bases. This CDR3 comprises 13 residues. The CDR3 here is CASSLAMSPEAFF. The CDR3 region has the DNA TGTGCCAGCAGCTTGGCCATGAGTCCTGAAGCTTTCTTT.

The V gene is TRBV18, the J gene TRBJ2-2, with TRBD2 matching 14 bases. The CDR3 covers 17 residues. The trim removed 3 bases at V and 6 bases at J, leaving 6 bases unmatched. CDR1 and CDR2 from the germline V gene are KGHSH and LQKENI. The CDR3 region is CASSPPGTSGGSGELFF. CDR3 coding DNA: TGTGCCAGCTCACCCCCCGGGACTAGCGGGGGCTCCGGGGAGCTGTTTTTT.

This clone has a single count. The chain is built from TRBV11-2 and TRBJ1-1, with 8 bases aligning to TRBD1. The germline gives CDR1 SGHAT, CDR2 FQNNGV. The CDR3 consists of 16 residues. After removal of 1 base from V and 1 base from J, the junction contained 5 bases not matched to a gene. CDR3 nucleotides: TGTGCCAGCAGCTTAGGGTGGGACAGGAGGAACACTGAAGCTTTCTTT. This codes for CASSLGWDRRNTEAFF. The full variable domain, rest sourced from reference TRBV11-2 and TRBJ1-1, is EAGVAQSPRYKIIEKRQSVAFWCNPISGHATLYWYQQILGQGPKLLIQFQNNGVVDDSQLPKDRFSAERLKGVDSTLKIQPAKLEDSAVYLCASSLGWDRRNTEAFFGQGTRLTVV.

The chain uses TRBV19 and TRBJ2-5; a weak D match, TRBD2 (5 bases). This CDR3 has 16 amino acids. Germline loops: CDR1 LNHDA, CDR2 SQIVND (reference sequence). Trimming took off 5 bases at V and 5 bases at J, with 21 bases between the two ends. In DNA, the CDR3 is TGTGCCAGTAGTTCCCGAGGGCGAGCCGGTACGGAGACCCAGTACTTC. Its protein is CASSSRGRAGTETQYF.

The chain is built from TRBV11-2 and TRBJ1-5; no firm D call. Germline CDR1 reads SGHAT; CDR2 reads FQNNGV. The CDR3 has 13 residues. Trimming left V 4 bases short and J 4 bases short, with 8 bases between. The CDR3, as DNA: TGTGCCAGCAGCTCCGCCGGGAATCAGCCCCAGCATTTT. It translates to CASSSAGNQPQHF.

The rearrangement links TRBV6-5 to TRBJ1-2, with TRBD1 as a possible D gene (5 bases). Trimming cost V 5 bases and J 6 bases, with 7 bases left between them. Germline CDR1 and CDR2: MNHEY and SVGAGI. The CDR3 consists of 11 residues. The CDR3 DNA follows: TGTGCCAGCAGTCAGGGAAATGGCTACACCTTC. Translating gives CASSQGNGYTF.

The V and J genes are TRBV29-1 and TRBJ2-6, with D possibly matching TRBD2 (6 bases). Germline values: CDR1 SQVTM, CDR2 ANQGSEA. This CDR3 comprises 11 residues. V was trimmed by 3 bases and J by 11 bases, leaving 8 bases between them. The CDR3 loop reads CSVEWRDVLTF. Written as DNA, the CDR3 is TGCAGCGTTGAGTGGAGGGACGTCCTGACTTTC.

This clone was found once. The genes are TRBV5-1 and TRBJ2-7; 10 bases agree with TRBD2. In germline, CDR1 is SGHRS, CDR2 YFSETQ. The CDR3 extends over 18 amino acids. Losses at the gene ends were 3 bases for V and 6 bases for J; bases not matched to a gene: 18. The CDR3 DNA reads as TGCGCCAGCAGCTCAGGCCCGGCCTCTAGCGGGGGTTTTGGCGAGCAGTACTTC. Amino acid sequence: CASSSGPASSGGFGEQYF.

The V gene is TRBV18, the J gene TRBJ1-6, with 9 bases identical to TRBD1. The CDR3 totals 18 residues. CDR1 and CDR2 from the germline V gene are KGHSH and LQKENI. V gave up 3 bases and J gave up 5 bases; unmatched junction bases: 11. The CDR3 here is CASSPLGTGRPNNSPLHF. As DNA, the CDR3 is TGTGCCAGCTCACCGTTGGGGACAGGGAGGCCGAATAATTCACCCCTCCACTTT.

The chain employs TRBV10-1 and TRBJ2-5; TRBD1 might be the D (6 bases). Germline V gives CDR1 WNHNN, CDR2 SYGVQD (reference sequence). CDR3 length: 17 residues. Trimming stripped 0 bases from V and 0 bases from J, with 14 bases between. The CDR3 DNA is TGCGCCAGCAGTGAGTCGCCGGGACAAACGTACCAAGAGACCCAGTACTTC. Its translation: CASSESPGQTYQETQYF.

Notes on this clone: The identical CDR3 is also encoded by other nucleotide sequences in the sample. The chain uses TRBV5-1 and TRBJ2-5; 7 positions match TRBD2. The CDR3 length is 15 residues. The germline gives CDR1 SGHRS, CDR2 YFSETQ. The V segment lost 0 bases and the J segment 1 base; nucleotides outside the gene matches: 3. The CDR3 loop reads CASSLGGGGQETQYF. CDR3 nucleotide sequence: TGCGCCAGCAGCTTGGGGGGGGGAGGCCAAGAGACCCAGTACTTC.

The chain links TRBV4-3 to TRBJ1-1; TRBD1 agrees at 12 bases. J gave up 0 bases and V 6 bases, and 11 bases lay outside the gene matches. From germline, CDR1 is LGHNA and CDR2 YSLEER. This CDR3 is 18 amino acids long. The CDR3 region has the DNA TGCGCCAGCAGACCCAGGGACAGGGGGCTTACGGTGAACACTGAAGCTTTCTTT. It specifies CASRPRDRGLTVNTEAFF.

This clone was counted only a few times. The chain combines TRBV7-3 with TRBJ2-7, with 10 bases identical to TRBD2. The CDR3 is 13 amino acids. CDR1 SGHTA and CDR2 FQGTGA come from the germline V gene. Germline trimming cut 6 bases from V and 3 bases from J; bases unmatched to any gene: 2. The chain's CDR3 is CASSSSGGYEQYF. As DNA, the CDR3 is TGTGCCAGCAGTTCTAGCGGGGGCTACGAGCAGTACTTC.

The chain links TRBV4-1 to TRBJ1-5, with D maybe TRBD1 (5 bases). CDR1 MGHRA and CDR2 YSYEKL come from the germline V gene. Trimming took off 1 base at V and 7 bases at J, with 20 bases between the two ends. The CDR3 runs 17 residues. The CDR3 loop reads CASSQGWGAPPRQPQHF. In DNA, the CDR3 is TGCGCCAGCAGCCAAGGGTGGGGCGCCCCGCCACGCCAGCCCCAGCATTTT.

The chain employs TRBV5-1 and TRBJ2-2; perhaps TRBD2 as D (5 bases). CDR1 is SGHRS, CDR2 YFSETQ, per germline. Between the trimmed V and J ends, which lost 2 bases and 0 bases, there was a span of 8 bases. The CDR3 loop spans 15 amino acids. CDR3 nucleotide sequence: TGCGCCAGCAGCTTAAGGACTTCGAACACCGGGGAGCTGTTTTTT. Translated: CASSLRTSNTGELFF.

The chain recombines TRBV27 with TRBJ2-2; the D is unclear. The CDR3 is 15 amino acids. Per germline, CDR1 MNHEY and CDR2 SMNVEV (reference sequence). The ends were cut back, 7 bases at V and 0 bases at J, with 12 bases in the middle. The DNA for the CDR3 is TGTGCCAGCACACCCGGGTTCGCGAACACCGGGGAGCTGTTTTTT. This translates into CASTPGFANTGELFF.

This clone was observed a handful of times. Other DNA sequences in the same sample also yield this CDR3. This rearrangement joins TRBV5-4 to TRBJ1-4, with D perhaps TRBD1 (5 bases). V was pared by 0 bases and J by 6 bases, with 9 bases between. Germline V lookup: CDR1 SGHNT, CDR2 YYREEE (reference sequence). This CDR3 contains 14 residues. In DNA, the CDR3 is TGTGCCAGCAGCTTGGAAAGGGGCGATGAAAAACTGTTTTTT. It yields the protein CASSLERGDEKLFF.

The V gene is TRBV5-4, the J gene TRBJ1-1, with TRBD1 matching 8 bases. Unmatched junction bases numbered 8, after V lost 0 bases and J lost 1 base. Looked up from germline, CDR1 is SGHNT and CDR2 is YYREEE (reference sequence). This CDR3 spans 17 amino acids. CDR3 amino acids: CASSLGSPGQGNTEAFF. CDR3 coding DNA: TGTGCCAGCAGCTTGGGATCCCCCGGACAGGGGAACACTGAAGCTTTCTTT.

Only a few counts were recorded for this clone. This chain links TRBV6-1 with TRBJ1-2; the D is unclear. In germline, CDR1 is MNHNS, CDR2 SASEGT. CDR3 length equals 14 residues. V was trimmed by 6 bases and J by 2 bases, leaving 13 bases between them. The CDR3 region is CASRRWVANYGYTF. The CDR3 DNA follows: TGTGCCAGCAGGAGATGGGTAGCCAACTATGGCTACACCTTC.

This chain joins TRBV5-1 and TRBJ1-2; TRBD1 agrees at 7 bases. There are 14 residues in the CDR3. V lost 3 bases to trimming and J lost 4 bases; unmatched junction nucleotides: 6. Germline V gives CDR1 SGHRS, CDR2 YFSETQ. This chain's CDR3 is CASSSLDRTYGYTF. CDR3 DNA sequence: TGCGCCAGCAGCTCGCTGGACAGGACCTATGGCTACACCTTC.

The chain carries TRBV7-2 and TRBJ2-3; weak D call: TRBD2 (6 bases). CDR1 is SGHTA and CDR2 is FQGNSA in the germline V gene. V was cut by 2 bases and J by 4 bases, with 16 bases left in between. The CDR3 spans 16 residues. In DNA form, the CDR3 reads TGTGCCAGCAGCTTACGGGCCGGGACTTTCTCAGATACGCAGTATTTT. It codes for CASSLRAGTFSDTQYF.

V and J are TRBV20-1 and TRBJ2-5; D uncertain. The V and J ends lost 4 bases and 6 bases respectively, with 9 bases between them. The CDR3 runs to 11 residues. Germline CDR1 and CDR2: DFQATT and SNEGSKA (reference sequence). CDR3 sequence (DNA): TGCAGTGCTACTGAGGTGAAGACCCAGTACTTC. Protein sequence: CSATEVKTQYF.

The rearrangement uses TRBV4-1 and TRBJ1-4; 7 nucleotides agree with TRBD1. The germline V gene encodes CDR1 MGHRA and CDR2 YSYEKL. CDR3 length equals 15 residues. V lost 6 bases, J lost 3 bases, and 7 bases stayed unmatched. The CDR3 sequence is CASRQGEVANEKLFF. Here the CDR3 DNA reads TGCGCCAGCAGGCAGGGGGAAGTTGCTAATGAAAAACTGTTTTTT.